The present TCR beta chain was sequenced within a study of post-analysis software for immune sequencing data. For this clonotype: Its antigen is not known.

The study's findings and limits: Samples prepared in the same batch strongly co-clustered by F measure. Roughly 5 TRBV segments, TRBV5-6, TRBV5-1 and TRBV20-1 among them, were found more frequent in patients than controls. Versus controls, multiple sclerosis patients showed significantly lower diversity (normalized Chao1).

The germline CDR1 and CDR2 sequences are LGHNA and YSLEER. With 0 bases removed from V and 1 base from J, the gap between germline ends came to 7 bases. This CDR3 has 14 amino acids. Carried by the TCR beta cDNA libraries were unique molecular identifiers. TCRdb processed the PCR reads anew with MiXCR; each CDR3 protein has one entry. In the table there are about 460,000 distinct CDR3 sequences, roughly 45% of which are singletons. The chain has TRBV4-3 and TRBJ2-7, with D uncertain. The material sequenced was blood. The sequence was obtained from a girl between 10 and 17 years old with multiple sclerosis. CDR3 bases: TGCGCCAGCAGCCAAGATAAGGGATCCTACGAGCAGTACTTC. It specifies CASSQDKGSYEQYF.